The following is a T cell receptor (beta chain) sequence with its context. RNA transcripts gave rise to amplified TCR beta CDR3 regions. HTBI primers drove first-round RT-PCR of the TCR CDR3. Each CDR3 protein is one row after TCRdb ran MiXCR on the multiplex PCR reads. The sample includes over 150,000 distinct CDR3 sequences, less than 20% of them seen just once. The sample originates from a study of T cells in Graves' hyperthyroidism and ophthalmopathy. At the level of the study: Before any treatment, at initial diagnosis, peripheral blood was collected.

The V segment lost 4 bases and the J segment 5 bases; nucleotides outside the gene matches: 11. Looked up from germline, CDR1 is SEHNR and CDR2 is FQNEAQ (reference sequence). The CDR3 loop spans 17 amino acids. The V call is TRBV7-9, the J call TRBJ2-3; 11 bases align to TRBD2. Sequenced material: blood. The sequence was obtained from a woman in her fifties or sixties with Graves' hyperthyroidism. This CDR3 is CASSSFRLAGRQDTQYF. As DNA, the CDR3 is TGTGCCAGCAGCTCATTCAGACTAGCGGGACGTCAAGATACGCAGTATTTT.